Reported below is one T cell receptor (beta chain). Just one base apart from a much larger clone, this may be a read error. Caucasian individuals from Russia who were healthy and aged 6 to 90 acted as donors. The authors extracted at least 5.5 micrograms of total RNA per sample. The data derive from a study of blood T cells in healthy people across ages. With a J-beta primer mix and a sample-barcoded 5' primer, a second PCR ran roughly 6 to 12 cycles. TCRdb fed the 5' RACE reads into MiXCR, producing one record per CDR3 protein. The sample yields some 1.5 million distinct CDR3 sequences, roughly 27% seen once. The source of this sequence is a woman in her twenties or thirties in good health. Sequencing used blood.

CDR3 in amino acids: CSVGQGGKNIQFF. The CDR3 DNA reads as TGCAGCGTGGGACAGGGGGGCAAAAACATTCAGTTCTTC. This chain joins TRBV29-1 and TRBJ2-1; 11 bases line up with TRBD1. Per germline, CDR1 SQVTM and CDR2 ANQGSEA. The CDR3 covers 13 residues. Trimming at V came to 6 bases and at J to 13 bases, leaving 11 bases not matched to a gene.